The entry below describes one T cell receptor (beta chain). This sample is part of a study of cytomegalovirus exposure and HLA in healthy donors. PCR primers comprised 60 Vbeta and 13 Jbeta primers. The protocol was immunoSEQ multiplex PCR, while the TCRdb copy is restricted to in-frame clones and leaves out a portion. Listed are 150,000 to 200,000 clones; 0.75% to 0.85% falls within the top ten. Sequences were obtained from PBMCs. The sequence was obtained from a woman between 18 and 29 years old in good health and CMV-seropositive.

The CDR3 sequence is CASRANTGGHSYGYTF. Here the CDR3 DNA reads TGTGCCAGCAGAGCAAATACAGGGGGCCATTCCTATGGCTACACCTTC. The chain joins TRBV2 to TRBJ1-2; 9 positions agree with TRBD1. With 6 bases clipped from V and 4 bases from J, the junction kept 12 bases outside the gene matches. The CDR3 has 16 residues. CDR1 is SNHLY, CDR2 FYNNEI, per germline.